These 14 T cell receptor beta chains came from one sample sequenced in a study of identical twins. TCRdb fed the 5' RACE reads into MiXCR, producing one record per CDR3 protein. Of roughly 200,000 distinct CDR3 sequences listed, under 10% are singletons. This sample also appeared in a second study, on yellow fever vaccine responses in identical twins.

Sequenced: memory (CD45RO+) T cells sorted from blood. Receptor source: a woman aged 18-30 years in good health.

The genes are TRBV27 and TRBJ2-3; 16 positions agree with TRBD2. The CDR3 is made up of 19 amino acids. The germline V gene has CDR1 MNHEY and CDR2 SMNVEV (reference sequence). With V trimmed by 6 bases and J by 6 bases, 15 bases remained unmatched. CDR3 in amino acids: CASRTRGLAGGPTSDTQYF. CDR3 bases: TGTGCCAGCAGGACCCGGGGACTAGCGGGAGGGCCTACGTCGGATACGCAGTATTTT.

This clonotype was counted between two and nine times. The rearrangement uses TRBV7-9 and TRBJ2-2; 8 nucleotides line up with TRBD2. Germline CDR1 is SEHNR and CDR2 is FQNEAQ (reference sequence). This CDR3 is built from 16 residues. J gave up 0 bases and V 1 base, and 1 base lay outside the gene matches. In nucleotides, the CDR3 is TGTGCCAGCAGCTTAGAAGCGGGAGCGAACACCGGGGAGCTGTTTTTT. This codes for CASSLEAGANTGELFF.

The chain links TRBV18 to TRBJ2-2; D gene ambiguous. The CDR3 runs to 14 residues. V was shortened by 1 base and J by 4 bases, with 7 bases between the two germline ends. Germline V CDR1 and CDR2: KGHSH, LQKENI. CDR3 residues: CASSPLSGTGELFF. In DNA form, the CDR3 reads TGTGCCAGCTCACCACTCTCCGGCACCGGGGAGCTGTTTTTT.

This clonotype came up many times. The genes are TRBV4-1 and TRBJ2-3, with 7 bases lining up with TRBD2. CDR3 size: 16 residues. Unmatched junction bases numbered 5, after V lost 1 base and J lost 1 base. Germline CDR1 and CDR2: MGHRA and YSYEKL. CDR3 nucleotide sequence: TGCGCCAGCAGCCAAGTAGGGCGGGAGCGCACAGATACGCAGTATTTT. Its protein is CASSQVGRERTDTQYF.

Here the CDR3 DNA reads TGTGCCAGCAGTTCCCGGGCTAGCGGGAGCGGGTTCTTC. Translation gives CASSSRASGSGFF. The V call is TRBV27, the J call TRBJ2-1, with 10 positions matching TRBD2. The V and J ends lost 4 bases and 15 bases, in that order; junction bases with no gene match: 9. The V gene's germline CDR1 is MNHEY and CDR2 SMNVEV (reference sequence). This CDR3 is 13 amino acids long.

At least ten counts were recorded for this clonotype. The chain recombines TRBV5-1 with TRBJ2-1; D uncertain. V lost 2 bases to trimming and J lost 7 bases, with 13 bases between them. Per the germline V gene, CDR1 is SGHRS and CDR2 is YFSETQ. The CDR3 covers 14 residues. The chain's CDR3 is CASSFESVGNEQFF. The CDR3 DNA reads as TGCGCCAGCAGCTTTGAAAGCGTCGGTAATGAGCAGTTCTTC.

This clonotype was counted a few times. V is TRBV6-1 and J is TRBJ2-3, with D maybe TRBD1 (6 bases). Germline assignment: CDR1 MNHNS and CDR2 SASEGT. V was clipped by 7 bases and J by 0 bases, with 14 bases between them. CDR3 length: 15 amino acids. CDR3 bases: TGTGCCAGCAATCGGGCAGGGGCTAGCACAGATACGCAGTATTTT. This translates into CASNRAGASTDTQYF.

The CDR3 sequence is CSVDRNTGELFF. In DNA form, the CDR3 reads TGCAGCGTTGACAGGAACACCGGGGAGCTGTTTTTT. The gene calls are TRBV29-1 and TRBJ2-2; D not certain. The CDR3 runs to 12 residues. CDR1 and CDR2 from the germline V gene are SQVTM and ANQGSEA. V lost 3 bases and J 1 base, leaving 3 bases between the germline ends.

This clonotype was detected only a few times. The chain joins TRBV28 to TRBJ2-2; D may be TRBD1 or TRBD2 (5 bases each). This CDR3 comprises 15 residues. Looked up from germline, CDR1 is MDHEN and CDR2 is SYDVKM. V lost 6 bases, J lost 6 bases, and 17 bases lay in between. The CDR3 nucleotides read TGTGCCAGCAGACCTCCCGGGACCCAGGCCGGGGAGCTGTTTTTT. It codes for CASRPPGTQAGELFF.

This sequence joins TRBV27 and TRBJ2-4, with D perhaps TRBD2 (5 bases). Trimming cost V 5 bases and J 16 bases, with 27 bases left between them. This CDR3 has 15 residues. The germline V gene has CDR1 MNHEY and CDR2 SMNVEV (reference sequence). The CDR3 nucleotides are TGTGCCAGCAGTGGGGTGGAGCGGTCTCCTATGTACCTATACTTC. Amino acids: CASSGVERSPMYLYF.

This clonotype was found a few times. The chain uses TRBV6-4 and TRBJ2-3; 9 positions agree with TRBD2. The germline CDR1 and CDR2 sequences are MRHNA and SNTAGT. The CDR3 sequence is 19 residues long. The J segment lost 4 bases and the V segment lost 5 bases, leaving 19 bases of the junction unmatched. The CDR3 loop reads CASSNDRSLLAGTSDTQYF. In DNA, the CDR3 is TGTGCCAGCAGTAACGATCGGAGTTTACTAGCGGGTACTTCAGATACGCAGTATTTT.

This sequence joins TRBV7-2 and TRBJ2-3; perhaps TRBD2 as D (5 bases). The germline V gene encodes CDR1 SGHTA and CDR2 FQGNSA. This CDR3 spans 13 amino acids. V shed 0 bases and J shed 8 bases, with 9 bases lying between them. The CDR3 protein is CASSLAGVSTQYF. CDR3 in DNA: TGTGCCAGCAGCTTAGCGGGAGTATCTACGCAGTATTTT. Based on the CDR3 plus reference TRBV7-2 and TRBJ2-3, the full variable domain is GAGVSQSPSNKVTEKGKDVELRCDPISGHTALYWYRQSLGQGLEFLIYFQGNSAPDKSGLPSDRFSAERTGGSVSTLTIQRTQQEDSAVYLCASSLAGVSTQYFGPGTRLTVL.

The sample holds a few counts of this clonotype. This chain joins TRBV7-2 and TRBJ1-3; tentative D call: TRBD1 (5 bases). V shed 4 bases and J shed 7 bases, with 11 bases lying between them. CDR3 size: 13 residues. The germline V gene has CDR1 SGHTA and CDR2 FQGNSA. The CDR3 loop is CASSSSGGNTIYF. The CDR3 DNA reads as TGTGCCAGCAGCTCCTCGGGGGGTAACACCATATATTTT.

The chain recombines TRBV28 with TRBJ2-1, with 7 bases aligning to TRBD1. The CDR3 length is 14 residues. Looked up from germline, CDR1 is MDHEN and CDR2 is SYDVKM. V shed 10 bases, J shed 2 bases, and the junction held 8 bases outside the gene matches. The chain's CDR3 is CATKVGTAYNEQFF. The CDR3 nucleotides read TGTGCCACCAAAGTCGGGACAGCCTACAATGAGCAGTTCTTC.